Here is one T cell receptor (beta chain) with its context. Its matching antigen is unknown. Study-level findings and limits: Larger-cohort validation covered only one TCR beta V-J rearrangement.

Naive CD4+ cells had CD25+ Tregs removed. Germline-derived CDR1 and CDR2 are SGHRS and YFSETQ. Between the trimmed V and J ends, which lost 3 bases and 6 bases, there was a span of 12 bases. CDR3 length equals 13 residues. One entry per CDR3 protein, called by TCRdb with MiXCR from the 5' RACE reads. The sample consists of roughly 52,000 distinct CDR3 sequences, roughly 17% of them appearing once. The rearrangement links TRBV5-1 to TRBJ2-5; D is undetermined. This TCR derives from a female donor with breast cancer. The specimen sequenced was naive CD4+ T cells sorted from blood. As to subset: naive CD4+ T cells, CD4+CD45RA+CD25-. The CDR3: CASSYSSRKTQYF. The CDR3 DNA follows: TGCGCCAGCAGCTACTCCTCCCGCAAGACCCAGTACTTC.